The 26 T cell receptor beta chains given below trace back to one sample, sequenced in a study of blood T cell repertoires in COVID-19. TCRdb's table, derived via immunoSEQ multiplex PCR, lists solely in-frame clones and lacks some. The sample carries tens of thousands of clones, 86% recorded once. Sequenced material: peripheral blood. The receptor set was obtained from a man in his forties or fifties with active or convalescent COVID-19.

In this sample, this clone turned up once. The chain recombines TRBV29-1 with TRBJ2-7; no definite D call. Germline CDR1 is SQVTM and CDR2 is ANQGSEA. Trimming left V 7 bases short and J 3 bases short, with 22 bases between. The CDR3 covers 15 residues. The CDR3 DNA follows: TGCAGCGGACGTATTCAGGTTAACAACTTCTACGAGCAGTACTTC. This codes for CSGRIQVNNFYEQYF.

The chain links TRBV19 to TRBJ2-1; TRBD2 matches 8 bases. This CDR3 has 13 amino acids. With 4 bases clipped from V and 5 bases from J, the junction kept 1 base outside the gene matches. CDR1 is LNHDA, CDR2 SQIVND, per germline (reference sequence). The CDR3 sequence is CASSRGLDNEQFF. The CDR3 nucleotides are TGTGCCAGTAGTAGGGGACTAGACAATGAGCAGTTCTTC.

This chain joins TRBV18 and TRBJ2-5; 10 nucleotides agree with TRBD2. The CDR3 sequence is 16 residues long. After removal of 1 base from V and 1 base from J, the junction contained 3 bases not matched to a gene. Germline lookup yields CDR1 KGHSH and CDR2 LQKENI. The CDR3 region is CASSPRAGGPQETQYF. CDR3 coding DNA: TGTGCCAGCTCACCACGAGCGGGAGGGCCCCAAGAGACCCAGTACTTC.

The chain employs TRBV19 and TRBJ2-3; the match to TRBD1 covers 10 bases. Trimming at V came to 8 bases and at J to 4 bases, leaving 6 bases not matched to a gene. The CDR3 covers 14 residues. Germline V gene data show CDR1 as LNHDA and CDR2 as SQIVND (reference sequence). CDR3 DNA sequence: TGTGCCAGTCGCCGGGACAGGGGCGCAGATACGCAGTATTTT. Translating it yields CASRRDRGADTQYF. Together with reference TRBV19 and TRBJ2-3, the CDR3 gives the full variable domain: DGGITQSPKYLFRKEGQNVTLSCEQNLNHDAMYWYRQDPGQGLRLIYYSQIVNDFQKGDIAEGYSVSREKKESFPLTVTSAQKNPTAFYLCASRRDRGADTQYFGPGTRLTVL.

The CDR3 region has the DNA TGTGCCAGCTCACCACTAGGGACAGGGAATAGCAATCAGCCCCAGCATTTT. Protein: CASSPLGTGNSNQPQHF. V and J are TRBV18 and TRBJ1-5, with 9 bases identical to TRBD1. With 1 base clipped from V and 0 bases from J, the junction kept 4 bases outside the gene matches. This CDR3 spans 17 amino acids. Germline assignment: CDR1 KGHSH and CDR2 LQKENI.

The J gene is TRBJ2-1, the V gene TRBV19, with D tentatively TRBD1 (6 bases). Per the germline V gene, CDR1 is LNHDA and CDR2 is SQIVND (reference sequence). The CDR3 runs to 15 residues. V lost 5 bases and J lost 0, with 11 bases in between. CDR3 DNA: TGTGCCAGTAGTCAGGACAGAGACTCCTACAATGAGCAGTTCTTC. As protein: CASSQDRDSYNEQFF. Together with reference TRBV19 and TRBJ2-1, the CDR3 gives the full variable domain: DGGITQSPKYLFRKEGQNVTLSCEQNLNHDAMYWYRQDPGQGLRLIYYSQIVNDFQKGDIAEGYSVSREKKESFPLTVTSAQKNPTAFYLCASSQDRDSYNEQFFGPGTRLTVL.

CDR3 protein: CASTNAGRNTEAFF. The DNA for the CDR3 is TGTGCCAGCACCAACGCCGGGAGGAACACTGAAGCTTTCTTT. V and J are TRBV25-1 and TRBJ1-1; unclear D gene. CDR1 MGHDK and CDR2 SYGVNS come from the germline V gene. The V end was cut by 7 bases, the J end by 1 base, with 13 bases between. CDR3 size: 14 residues.

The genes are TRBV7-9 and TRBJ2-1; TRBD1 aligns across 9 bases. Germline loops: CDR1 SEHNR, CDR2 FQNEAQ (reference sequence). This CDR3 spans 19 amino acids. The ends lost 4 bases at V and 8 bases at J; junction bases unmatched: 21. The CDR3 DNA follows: TGTGCCAGCAGCTCAGACCCCCTGCACGACAGGGGGATCAATTATGAGCAGTTCTTC. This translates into CASSSDPLHDRGINYEQFF.

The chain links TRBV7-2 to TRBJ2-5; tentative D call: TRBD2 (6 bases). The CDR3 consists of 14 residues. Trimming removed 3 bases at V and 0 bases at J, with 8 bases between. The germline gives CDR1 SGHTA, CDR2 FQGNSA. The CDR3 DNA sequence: TGTGCCAGCAGCTTGGGGGGTCACCAAGAGACCCAGTACTTC. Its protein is CASSLGGHQETQYF.

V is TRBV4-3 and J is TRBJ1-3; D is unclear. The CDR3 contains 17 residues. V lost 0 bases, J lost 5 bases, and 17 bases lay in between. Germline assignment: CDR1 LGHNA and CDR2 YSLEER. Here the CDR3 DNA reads TGCGCCAGCAGCCAAGATCTGATTCCCGGAGGAAGAAACACCATATATTTT. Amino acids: CASSQDLIPGGRNTIYF.

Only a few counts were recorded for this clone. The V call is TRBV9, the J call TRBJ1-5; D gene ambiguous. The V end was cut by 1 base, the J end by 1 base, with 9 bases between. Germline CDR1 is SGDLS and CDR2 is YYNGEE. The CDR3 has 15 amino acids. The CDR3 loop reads CASSVSPESNQPQHF. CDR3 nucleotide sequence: TGTGCCAGCAGCGTATCTCCGGAGAGCAATCAGCCCCAGCATTTT.

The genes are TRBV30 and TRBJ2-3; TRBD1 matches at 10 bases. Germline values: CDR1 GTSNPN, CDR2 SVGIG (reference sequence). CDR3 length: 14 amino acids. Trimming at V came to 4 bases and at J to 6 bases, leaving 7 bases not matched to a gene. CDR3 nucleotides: TGTGCCTGGAAACTGGGGACAGGGGTCGATACGCAGTATTTT. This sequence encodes CAWKLGTGVDTQYF.

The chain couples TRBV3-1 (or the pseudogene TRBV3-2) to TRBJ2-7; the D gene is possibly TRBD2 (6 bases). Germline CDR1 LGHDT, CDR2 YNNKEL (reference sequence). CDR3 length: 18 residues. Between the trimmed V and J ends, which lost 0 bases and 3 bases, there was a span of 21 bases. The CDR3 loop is CASSQDGAGRRTVYEQYF. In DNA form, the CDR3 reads TGTGCCAGCAGCCAAGATGGTGCAGGGAGGAGAACAGTCTACGAGCAGTACTTC.

This chain's CDR3 is CASSRSGGNTGELFF. The CDR3 nucleotides are TGTGCCAGCAGTCGTAGCGGGGGGAACACCGGGGAGCTGTTTTTT. The chain carries TRBV6-4 and TRBJ2-2; TRBD2 matches 9 bases. Per the germline V gene, CDR1 is MRHNA and CDR2 is SNTAGT. This CDR3 has 15 residues. Unmatched junction bases numbered 2, after V lost 5 bases and J lost 1 base.

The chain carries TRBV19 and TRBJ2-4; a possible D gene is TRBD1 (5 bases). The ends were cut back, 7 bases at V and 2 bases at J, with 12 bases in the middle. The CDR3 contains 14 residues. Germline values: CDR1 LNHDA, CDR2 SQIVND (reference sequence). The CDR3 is CASTNQGTKNIQYF. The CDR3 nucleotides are TGTGCCAGTACCAACCAGGGAACCAAAAACATTCAGTACTTC.

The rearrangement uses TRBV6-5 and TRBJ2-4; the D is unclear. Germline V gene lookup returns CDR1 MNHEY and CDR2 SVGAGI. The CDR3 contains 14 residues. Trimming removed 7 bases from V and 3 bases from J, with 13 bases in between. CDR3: CASTSGAHKNIQYF. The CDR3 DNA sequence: TGTGCCAGCACCTCCGGAGCCCACAAAAACATTCAGTACTTC.

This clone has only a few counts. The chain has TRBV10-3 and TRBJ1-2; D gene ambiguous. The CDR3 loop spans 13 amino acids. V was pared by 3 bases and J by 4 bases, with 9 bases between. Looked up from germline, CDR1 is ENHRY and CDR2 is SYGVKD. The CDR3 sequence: CAISDGQPYGYTF. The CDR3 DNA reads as TGTGCCATCAGTGATGGGCAACCCTATGGCTACACCTTC.

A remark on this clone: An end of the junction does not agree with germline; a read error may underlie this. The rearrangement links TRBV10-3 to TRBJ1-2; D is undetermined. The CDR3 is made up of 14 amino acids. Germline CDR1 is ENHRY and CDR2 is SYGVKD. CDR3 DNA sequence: TGTGCCATCAGTGAGATCGACGGGGATTATGGCTACACTTTC. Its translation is CAISEIDGDYGYTF.

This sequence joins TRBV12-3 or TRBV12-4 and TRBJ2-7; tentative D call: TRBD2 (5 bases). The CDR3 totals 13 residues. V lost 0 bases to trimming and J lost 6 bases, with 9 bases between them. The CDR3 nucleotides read TGTGCCAGCAGTTTAGCTACTCGGGGCGAGCAGTACTTC. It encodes CASSLATRGEQYF.

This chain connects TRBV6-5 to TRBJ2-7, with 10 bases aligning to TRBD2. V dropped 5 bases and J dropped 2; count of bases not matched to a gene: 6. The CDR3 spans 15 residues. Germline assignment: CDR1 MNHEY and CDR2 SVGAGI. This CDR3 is CASSKRLAGAYEQYF. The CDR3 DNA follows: TGTGCCAGCAGTAAAAGACTAGCGGGTGCCTACGAGCAGTACTTC.

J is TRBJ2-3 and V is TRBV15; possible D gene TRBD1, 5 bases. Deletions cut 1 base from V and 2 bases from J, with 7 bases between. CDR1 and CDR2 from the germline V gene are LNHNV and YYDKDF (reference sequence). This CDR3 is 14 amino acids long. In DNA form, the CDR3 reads TGTGCCACCAGCAGAGCACAGGCCACAGATACGCAGTATTTT. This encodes CATSRAQATDTQYF.

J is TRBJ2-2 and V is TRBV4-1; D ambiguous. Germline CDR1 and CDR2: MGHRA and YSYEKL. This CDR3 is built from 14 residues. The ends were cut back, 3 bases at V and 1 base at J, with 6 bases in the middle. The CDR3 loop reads CASSQAGNTGELFF. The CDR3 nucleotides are TGCGCCAGCAGCCAGGCTGGGAACACCGGGGAGCTGTTTTTT.

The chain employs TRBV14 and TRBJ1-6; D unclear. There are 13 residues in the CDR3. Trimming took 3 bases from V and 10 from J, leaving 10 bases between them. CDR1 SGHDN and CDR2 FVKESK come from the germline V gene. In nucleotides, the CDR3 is TGTGCCAGCAGCCATAGTGTTGCGTCACCCCTCCACTTT. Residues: CASSHSVASPLHF.

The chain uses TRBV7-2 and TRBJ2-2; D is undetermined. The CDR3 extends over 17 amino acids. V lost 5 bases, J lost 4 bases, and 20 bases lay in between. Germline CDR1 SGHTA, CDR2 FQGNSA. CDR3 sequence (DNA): TGTGCCAGCAGCCCGTGGCACTTGATGACGGGCACCGGGGAGCTGTTTTTT. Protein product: CASSPWHLMTGTGELFF.

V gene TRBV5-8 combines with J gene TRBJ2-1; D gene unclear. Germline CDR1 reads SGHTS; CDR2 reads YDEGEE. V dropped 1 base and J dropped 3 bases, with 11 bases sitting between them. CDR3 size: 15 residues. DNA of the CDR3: TGTGCCAGCAGCTTGTACTTGCGGAGCTACAATGAGCAGTTCTTC. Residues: CASSLYLRSYNEQFF.

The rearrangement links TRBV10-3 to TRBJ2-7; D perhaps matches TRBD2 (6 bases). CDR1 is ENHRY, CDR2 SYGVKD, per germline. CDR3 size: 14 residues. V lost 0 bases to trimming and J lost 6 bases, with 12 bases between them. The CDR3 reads CAISESGGVGEQYF. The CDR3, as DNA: TGTGCCATCAGTGAGTCTGGCGGGGTAGGCGAGCAGTACTTC.